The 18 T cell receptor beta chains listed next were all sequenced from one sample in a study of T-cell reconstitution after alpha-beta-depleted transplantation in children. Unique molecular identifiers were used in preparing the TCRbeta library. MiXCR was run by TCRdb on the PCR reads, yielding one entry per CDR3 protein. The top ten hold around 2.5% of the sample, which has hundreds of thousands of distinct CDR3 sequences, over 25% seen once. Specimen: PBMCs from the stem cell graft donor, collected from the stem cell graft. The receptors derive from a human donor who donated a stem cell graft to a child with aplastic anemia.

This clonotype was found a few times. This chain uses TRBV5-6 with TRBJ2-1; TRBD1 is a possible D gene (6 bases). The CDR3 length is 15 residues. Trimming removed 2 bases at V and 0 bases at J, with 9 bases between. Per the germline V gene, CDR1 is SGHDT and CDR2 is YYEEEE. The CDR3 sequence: CASSFKGGSYNEQFF. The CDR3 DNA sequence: TGTGCCAGCAGCTTCAAAGGGGGCTCCTACAATGAGCAGTTCTTC.

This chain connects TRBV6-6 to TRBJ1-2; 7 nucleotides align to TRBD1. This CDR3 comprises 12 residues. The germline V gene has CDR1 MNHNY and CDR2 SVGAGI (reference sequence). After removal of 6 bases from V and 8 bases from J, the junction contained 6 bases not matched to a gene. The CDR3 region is CASSRDSRGYTF. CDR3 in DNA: TGTGCCAGCAGCCGGGACAGTAGAGGCTACACCTTC.

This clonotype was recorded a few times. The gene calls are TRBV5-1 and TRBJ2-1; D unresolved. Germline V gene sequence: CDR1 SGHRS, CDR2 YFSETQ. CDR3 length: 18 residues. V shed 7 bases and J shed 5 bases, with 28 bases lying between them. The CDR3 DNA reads TGCGCCAGCCTCCCCGGTGGGCCTACACAATGGGTAGACAATGAGCAGTTCTTC. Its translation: CASLPGGPTQWVDNEQFF.

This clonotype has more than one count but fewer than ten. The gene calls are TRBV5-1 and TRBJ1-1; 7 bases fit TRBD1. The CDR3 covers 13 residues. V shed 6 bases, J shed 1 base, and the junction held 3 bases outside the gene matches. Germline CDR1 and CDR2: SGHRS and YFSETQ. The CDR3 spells CASIQGGNTEAFF. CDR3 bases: TGCGCCAGCATCCAGGGGGGGAACACTGAAGCTTTCTTT.

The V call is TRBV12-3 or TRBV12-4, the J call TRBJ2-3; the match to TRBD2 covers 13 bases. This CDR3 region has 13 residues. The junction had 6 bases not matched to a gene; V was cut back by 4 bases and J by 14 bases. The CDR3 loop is CASSSGLAGVGYF. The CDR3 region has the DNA TGTGCCAGCAGTTCAGGACTAGCGGGAGTCGGGTATTTT.

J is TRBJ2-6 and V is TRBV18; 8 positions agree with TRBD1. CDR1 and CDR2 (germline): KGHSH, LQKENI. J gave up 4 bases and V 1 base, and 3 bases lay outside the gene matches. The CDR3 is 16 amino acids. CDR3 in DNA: TGTGCCAGCTCACCACTGACAGGGGACGGGGCCAACGTCCTGACTTTC. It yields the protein CASSPLTGDGANVLTF.

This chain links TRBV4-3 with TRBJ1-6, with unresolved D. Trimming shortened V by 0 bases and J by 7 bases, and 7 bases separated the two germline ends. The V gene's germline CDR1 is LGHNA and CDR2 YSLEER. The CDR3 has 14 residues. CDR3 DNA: TGCGCCAGCAGCCAAGATACAGAGAATTCACCCCTCCACTTT. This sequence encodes CASSQDTENSPLHF.

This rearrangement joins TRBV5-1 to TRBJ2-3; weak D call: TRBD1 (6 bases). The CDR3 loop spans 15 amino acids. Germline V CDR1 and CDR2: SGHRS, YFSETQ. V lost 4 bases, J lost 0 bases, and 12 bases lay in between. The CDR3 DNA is TGCGCCAGCAGCGCGGACAGCACTAGCACAGATACGCAGTATTTT. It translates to CASSADSTSTDTQYF.

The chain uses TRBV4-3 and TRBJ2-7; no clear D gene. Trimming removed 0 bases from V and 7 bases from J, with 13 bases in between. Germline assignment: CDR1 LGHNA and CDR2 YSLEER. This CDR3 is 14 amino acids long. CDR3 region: CASSQEAFSWEQYF. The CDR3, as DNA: TGCGCCAGCAGCCAAGAAGCCTTTTCGTGGGAGCAGTACTTC.

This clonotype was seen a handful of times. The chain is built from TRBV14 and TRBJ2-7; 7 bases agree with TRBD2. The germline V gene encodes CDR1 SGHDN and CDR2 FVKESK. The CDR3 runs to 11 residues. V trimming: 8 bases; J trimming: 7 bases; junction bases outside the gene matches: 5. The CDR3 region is CASAGAREQYF. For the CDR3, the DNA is TGTGCCAGCGCGGGAGCGAGAGAGCAGTACTTC.

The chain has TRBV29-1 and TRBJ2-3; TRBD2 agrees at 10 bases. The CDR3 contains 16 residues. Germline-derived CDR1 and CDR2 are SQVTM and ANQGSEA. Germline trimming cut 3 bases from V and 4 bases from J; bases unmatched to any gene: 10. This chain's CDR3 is CSVDSLLAGVADTQYF. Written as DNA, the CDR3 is TGCAGCGTTGATTCTCTTCTAGCGGGAGTAGCAGATACGCAGTATTTT.

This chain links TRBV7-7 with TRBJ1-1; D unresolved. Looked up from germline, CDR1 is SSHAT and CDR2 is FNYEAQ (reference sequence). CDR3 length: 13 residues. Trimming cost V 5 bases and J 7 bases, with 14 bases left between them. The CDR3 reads CASSTDGRDEAFF. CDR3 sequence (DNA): TGTGCCAGCAGCACGGACGGGCGGGATGAAGCTTTCTTT.

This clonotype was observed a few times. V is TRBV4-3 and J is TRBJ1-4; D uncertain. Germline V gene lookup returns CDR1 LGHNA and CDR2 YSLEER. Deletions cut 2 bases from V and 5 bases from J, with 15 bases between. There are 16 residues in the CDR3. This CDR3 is CASSQSLEGPNEKLFF. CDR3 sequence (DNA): TGCGCCAGCAGCCAAAGCTTAGAAGGGCCCAATGAAAAACTGTTTTTT.

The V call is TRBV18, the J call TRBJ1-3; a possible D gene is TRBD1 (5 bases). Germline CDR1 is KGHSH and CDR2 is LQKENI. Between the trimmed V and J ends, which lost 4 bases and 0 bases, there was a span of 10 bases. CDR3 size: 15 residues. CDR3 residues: CASSLGDFSGNTIYF. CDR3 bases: TGTGCCAGCTCACTAGGGGACTTCTCTGGAAACACCATATATTTT.

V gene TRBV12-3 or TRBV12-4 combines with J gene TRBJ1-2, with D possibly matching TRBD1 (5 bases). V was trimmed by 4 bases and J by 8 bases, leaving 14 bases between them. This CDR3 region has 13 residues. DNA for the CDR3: TGTGCCAGCAGTTACGTGGGGCTTCGGGGCTACACCTTC. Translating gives CASSYVGLRGYTF.

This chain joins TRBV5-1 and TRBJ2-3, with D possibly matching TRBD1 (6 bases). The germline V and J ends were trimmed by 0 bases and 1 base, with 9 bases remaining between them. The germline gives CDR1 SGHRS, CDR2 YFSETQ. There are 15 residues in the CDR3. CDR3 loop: CASSLAGHGTDTQYF. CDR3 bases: TGCGCCAGCAGCTTGGCGGGACACGGCACAGATACGCAGTATTTT.

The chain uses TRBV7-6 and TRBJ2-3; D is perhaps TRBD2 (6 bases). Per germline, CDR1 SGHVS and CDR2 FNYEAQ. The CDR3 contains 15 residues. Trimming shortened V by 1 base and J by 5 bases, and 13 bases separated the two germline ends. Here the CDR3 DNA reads TGTGCCAGCAGCTTAGTTAGGGGCGGGAAAGATACGCAGTATTTT. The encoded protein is CASSLVRGGKDTQYF.

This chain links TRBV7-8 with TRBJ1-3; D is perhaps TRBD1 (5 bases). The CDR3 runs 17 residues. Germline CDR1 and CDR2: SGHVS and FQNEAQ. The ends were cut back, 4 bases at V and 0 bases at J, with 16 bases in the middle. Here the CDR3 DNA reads TGTGCCAGCAGCTCACAGGCAACGAGAGGCTCTGGAAACACCATATATTTT. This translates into CASSSQATRGSGNTIYF.